The 12 T cell receptor beta chains listed next were all sequenced from one sample in a study of post-analysis software for immune sequencing data. Study observations and caveats: About five TRBV segments occurring more often in patients than controls included TRBV5-6, TRBV5-1 and TRBV20-1.

These receptors have no known antigen. Researchers reported that TCR beta cDNA libraries carried unique molecular identifiers. MiXCR, run by TCRdb on the PCR reads, gives a single entry per CDR3 protein. The table records about 540,000 distinct CDR3 sequences, around a third of them present only once. Sequencing input: blood. All receptors derive from a girl aged 2-17 years with multiple sclerosis.

The sample holds a few counts of this clonotype. The rearrangement uses TRBV5-1 and TRBJ2-1; 11 bases match TRBD2. The V segment lost 2 bases and the J segment 0 bases; nucleotides outside the gene matches: 1. The CDR3 covers 16 residues. CDR1 is SGHRS and CDR2 is YFSETQ in the germline V gene. The CDR3, as DNA: TGCGCCAGCAGCTTTACTAGCGGGAGCTCCTACAATGAGCAGTTCTTC. Its translation is CASSFTSGSSYNEQFF.

The chain joins TRBV4-2 to TRBJ2-3; weak D call: TRBD2 (5 bases). The germline gives CDR1 LGHNA, CDR2 YNFKEQ. This CDR3 comprises 15 residues. V lost 0 bases, J lost 4 bases, and 11 bases lay in between. This CDR3 is CASSQELAGSDTQYF. CDR3 bases: TGTGCCAGCAGCCAAGAGCTAGCAGGTTCAGATACGCAGTATTTT.

This clonotype was counted a few times. The CDR3 loop reads CASRLTGGKDTQYF. In nucleotides, the CDR3 is TGCGCCAGCAGGCTGACAGGGGGTAAGGATACGCAGTATTTT. The V gene is TRBV4-1, the J gene TRBJ2-3, with 9 bases identical to TRBD1. Looked up from germline, CDR1 is MGHRA and CDR2 is YSYEKL. The CDR3 has 14 residues. Trimming at V came to 6 bases and at J to 6 bases, leaving 7 bases not matched to a gene.

This clonotype was seen a handful of times. The V gene is TRBV20-1, the J gene TRBJ1-6, with TRBD1 as a possible D gene (6 bases). V was clipped by 3 bases and J by 6 bases, with 9 bases between them. This CDR3 comprises 13 residues. Germline CDR1 and CDR2: DFQATT and SNEGSKA (reference sequence). CDR3 amino acids: CSASRQANSPLHF. In nucleotides, the CDR3 is TGCAGTGCTAGCAGACAGGCTAATTCACCCCTCCACTTT.

The sample holds a few counts of this clonotype. The chain links TRBV29-1 to TRBJ2-5, with D perhaps given as TRBD1 or TRBD2 (7 bases each). CDR1 is SQVTM and CDR2 is ANQGSEA in the germline V gene. Trimming pared 4 bases from V and 1 base from J, leaving 13 bases between. The CDR3 sequence is 14 residues long. In DNA form, the CDR3 reads TGCAGCGTTGGACAGGGAGGGTTCCAAGAGACCCAGTACTTC. This gives the protein CSVGQGGFQETQYF.

The V and J genes are TRBV6-4 and TRBJ1-5; 10 bases line up with TRBD1. This CDR3 comprises 16 residues. V lost 3 bases, J lost 5 bases, and 7 bases stayed unmatched. The germline gives CDR1 MRHNA, CDR2 SNTAGT. CDR3 nucleotide sequence: TGTGCCAGCAGTGAAACTGGAGGGACAGGGGATCAGCCCCAGCATTTT. This codes for CASSETGGTGDQPQHF.

The chain combines TRBV4-1 with TRBJ2-7; D remains ambiguous. Germline CDR1 reads MGHRA; CDR2 reads YSYEKL. CDR3 length: 14 residues. Deletions cut 0 bases from V and 2 bases from J, with 8 bases between. The chain's CDR3 is CASSQELEAYEQYF. The CDR3 DNA is TGCGCCAGCAGCCAAGAACTGGAAGCCTACGAGCAGTACTTC.

This clonotype was observed a few times. V is TRBV6-1 and J is TRBJ2-1; D possibly corresponds to TRBD2 (5 bases). V lost 1 base and J 0 bases, leaving 16 bases between the germline ends. The V gene's germline CDR1 is MNHNS and CDR2 SASEGT. This CDR3 has 18 residues. This CDR3 is CASSEEVPGESSYNEQFF. CDR3 DNA sequence: TGTGCCAGCAGTGAAGAAGTACCCGGGGAGAGCTCCTACAATGAGCAGTTCTTC.

The chain employs TRBV7-9 and TRBJ2-1; weak D call: TRBD2 (7 bases). Germline values: CDR1 SEHNR, CDR2 FQNEAQ (reference sequence). Trimming removed 0 bases at V and 1 base at J, with 13 bases between. The CDR3 consists of 17 residues. The CDR3 here is CASSLAAGASSYNEQFF. Written as DNA, the CDR3 is TGTGCCAGCAGCTTAGCTGCGGGGGCGAGTTCCTACAATGAGCAGTTCTTC.

This clonotype was counted many times. At one end, the junction sequence differs from germline, possibly due to a read error. J is TRBJ2-7 and V is TRBV5-1; 8 bases are a match to TRBD1. Germline CDR1 reads SGHRS; CDR2 reads YFSETQ. This CDR3 spans 13 amino acids. In nucleotides, the CDR3 is TGTGCCAGCAGCCGAGACAGGGGCTACGAGCAGTACTTC. Residues: CASSRDRGYEQYF.

The table lists this clonotype with a few counts. The V and J genes are TRBV29-1 and TRBJ2-6; no firm D call. This CDR3 is built from 13 residues. CDR1 and CDR2 (germline): SQVTM, ANQGSEA. Trimming took off 6 bases at V and 0 bases at J, with 6 bases between the two ends. CDR3 protein: CSVKVSGANVLTF. The CDR3, as DNA: TGCAGCGTAAAGGTCTCTGGGGCCAACGTCCTGACTTTC.

The rearrangement joins TRBV7-8 to TRBJ2-7; tentatively, D is TRBD2 (5 bases). The CDR3 has 15 amino acids. With 1 base removed from V and 5 bases from J, the gap between germline ends came to 15 bases. Per the germline V gene, CDR1 is SGHVS and CDR2 is FQNEAQ. In DNA form, the CDR3 reads TGTGCCAGCAGCTTAGGGCTGAATACGAGGGACGAGCAGTACTTC. This encodes CASSLGLNTRDEQYF.